The 3 T cell receptor beta chains below come from one sample, sequenced in a study of cytomegalovirus exposure and HLA in healthy donors. PCR used 60 Vbeta primers and 13 Jbeta primers. Sequenced by immunoSEQ multiplex PCR; TCRdb stores in-frame clones only, minus some. The sample has under 150,000 clones, over 65% seen once. What was sequenced was PBMCs. The source of these receptors is a woman younger than 45 in good health and CMV-seropositive.

This clone occurred a few times. The chain carries TRBV19 and TRBJ2-1, with 7 bases lining up with TRBD2. The length of the CDR3 is 14 residues. V lost 4 bases, J lost 0 bases, and 0 bases stayed unmatched. CDR1 LNHDA and CDR2 SQIVND come from the germline V gene (reference sequence). CDR3 amino acids: CASSSGSSYNEQFF. In DNA, the CDR3 is TGTGCCAGTAGTAGCGGGAGCTCCTACAATGAGCAGTTCTTC.

The rearrangement uses TRBV10-3 and TRBJ2-3; TRBD2 aligns across 7 bases. Unmatched junction bases numbered 9, after V lost 4 bases and J lost 5 bases. CDR1 is ENHRY and CDR2 is SYGVKD in the germline V gene. The CDR3 extends over 15 amino acids. The CDR3: CAISVERGGRDTQYF. CDR3 nucleotides: TGTGCCATCAGTGTAGAGCGGGGCGGCAGAGATACGCAGTATTTT.

On this clone itself: Other DNA sequences within the sample encode an identical CDR3. The chain uses TRBV28 and TRBJ2-7, with D hard to call. This CDR3 is 13 amino acids long. Germline V gives CDR1 MDHEN, CDR2 SYDVKM. With 3 bases removed from V and 0 bases from J, the gap between germline ends came to 6 bases. The CDR3 DNA follows: TGTGCCAGCAGTTTTTCACTCTCCTACGAGCAGTACTTC. Protein: CASSFSLSYEQYF.